This is a list of T cell receptor beta chains from one sample in a study of blood T cell repertoires in COVID-19. Repertoires were generated with immunoSEQ multiplex PCR, while TCRdb's copy carries only in-frame clones and drops some. The table lists roughly 250,000 clones, roughly 87% of them singletons. The sequencing input was peripheral blood. Receptors originate from a man aged 55 to 70 who had recovered from COVID-19. Both conserved end residues are part of each CDR3. D genes are given only for firm matches. The size entry is marked missing in some rows and otherwise reads once, few, many or a size class.

>once|TRBJ2-5|TRBD2|TRBV5-5
CASSIGLAGGVGTQYF
TGTGCCAGCAGCATTGGACTAGCGGGGGGTGTAGGGACCCAGTACTTC
>-|TRBJ2-7|-|TRBV2
CASSEGPKGSYEQYF
TGTGCCAGCAGTGAGGGGCCGAAGGGATCCTACGAGCAGTACTTC
>-|TRBJ2-2|-|TRBV5-1
CASSLASAGSGELFF
TGCGCCAGCAGCTTGGCCTCTGCGGGTTCCGGGGAGCTGTTTTTT
>-|TRBJ1-4|-|TRBV27
CASSSRERLSNEKLFF
TGTGCCAGCAGTTCCAGGGAAAGGCTATCTAATGAAAAACTGTTTTTT
>-|TRBJ2-7|TRBD1|TRBV11-2
CASSSWDREYEQYF
TGTGCCAGCAGCTCCTGGGACAGGGAGTACGAGCAGTACTTC
>-|TRBJ2-1|-|TRBV10-3
CAISDRRAGLYNEQFF
TGTGCCATCAGTGACCGTCGGGCGGGCCTATACAATGAGCAGTTCTTC
>-|TRBJ2-3|TRBD1|TRBV24-1
CATSGQGARYRDTQYF
TGTGCCACCAGTGGTCAGGGGGCGAGGTACAGAGATACGCAGTATTTT
>-|TRBJ1-3|-|TRBV4-1
CASSQEGRTLGNTIYF
TGCGCCAGCAGCCAAGAAGGACGGACACTCGGAAACACCATATATTTT
>-|TRBJ2-7|-|TRBV5-6
CASSLVGAQGYEQYF
TGTGCCAGCAGCTTGGTAGGGGCACAGGGCTACGAGCAGTACTTC
>-|TRBJ2-7|-|TRBV5-6
CASSLANGVGDEQYF
TGTGCCAGCAGCTTGGCCAACGGAGTAGGCGACGAGCAGTACTTC
>-|TRBJ2-3|TRBD2|TRBV30
CAWSYQISGARTDTQYF
TGTGCCTGGAGTTATCAAATTAGCGGGGCACGCACAGATACGCAGTATTTT
>-|TRBJ2-2|TRBD1|TRBV5-1
CASSAQTGVKGELFF
TGCGCCAGCAGCGCACAAACAGGGGTTAAGGGGGAGCTGTTTTTT
>-|TRBJ2-2|TRBD2|TRBV18
CASSLQVLASTGELFF
TGTGCCAGCTCACTTCAAGTACTAGCGTCAACCGGGGAGCTGTTTTTT
>-|TRBJ1-5|TRBD1|TRBV24-1
CATSGGLGRGLGQPQHF
TGTGCCACCAGTGGGGGTTTAGGCAGGGGGCTTGGCCAGCCCCAGCATTTT
>-|TRBJ1-4|-|TRBV7-8
CASRQPGGPGEKLFF
TGTGCCAGCAGACAACCCGGCGGCCCGGGGGAAAAACTGTTTTTT
>-|TRBJ1-1|-|TRBV2
CASRGYETAGEAFF
TGTGCCAGCAGAGGATACGAGACGGCGGGTGAAGCTTTCTTT
>-|TRBJ2-7|TRBD1|TRBV5-1
CASSLAGQGPQEQYF
TGCGCCAGCAGCTTGGCCGGACAGGGCCCCCAGGAGCAGTACTTC
>-|TRBJ1-2|-|TRBV7-2
CASSLVLQVNYGYTF
TGTGCCAGCAGCTTAGTGTTACAGGTGAACTATGGCTACACCTTC
>-|TRBJ2-3|TRBD2|TRBV6-6
CASSRSGTSGGATDTQYF
TGTGCCAGCAGTCGAAGTGGGACTAGCGGGGGGGCTACAGATACGCAGTATTTT
>-|TRBJ1-2|TRBD1|TRBV5-1
CASSWEPGQGDSLFYGYTF
TGCGCCAGCAGCTGGGAACCGGGACAGGGGGACTCCCTCTTCTATGGCTACACCTTC
>-|TRBJ1-2|TRBD1|TRBV6-4
CASSETTGANGYTF
TGTGCCAGCAGTGAGACCACAGGGGCAAATGGCTACACCTTC
>-|TRBJ1-2|-|TRBV5-1
CASSLGGGYGYTF
TGCGCCAGCAGCTTGGGAGGGGGCTATGGCTACACCTTC
>-|TRBJ2-2|-|TRBV21-1
CASSKDRDNPPGELFF
TGTGCCAGCAGCAAAGATAGAGATAACCCACCCGGGGAGCTGTTTTTT
>few|TRBJ2-7|-|TRBV30
CAWSIQYEQYF
TGTGCCTGGAGTATACAGTACGAGCAGTACTTC
>-|TRBJ2-3|-|TRBV24-1
CATSDVTGRTDTQYF
TGTGCCACCAGTGATGTAACAGGCCGCACAGATACGCAGTATTTT
>-|TRBJ1-5|-|TRBV30
CAWGRTSNQPQHF
TGTGCCTGGGGACGGACAAGCAATCAGCCCCAGCATTTT
>-|TRBJ2-3|TRBD2|TRBV6-5
CASSIAGGRTDTQYF
TGTGCCAGCAGTATAGCGGGGGGGCGAACAGATACGCAGTATTTT
>-|TRBJ2-5|TRBD1|TRBV5-1
CASSYGTGVRETQYF
TGCGCCAGCAGCTATGGGACAGGGGTGAGAGAGACCCAGTACTTC
>few|TRBJ1-5|TRBD1|TRBV6-5
CASSYSRQGGQPQHF
TGTGCCAGCAGTTATTCCCGACAGGGCGGTCAGCCCCAGCATTTT
>-|TRBJ2-7|TRBD1|TRBV28
CASSFPGTGTFSYEQYF
TGTGCCAGCAGTTTTCCCGGGACAGGGACCTTCTCCTACGAGCAGTACTTC
>-|TRBJ1-5|-|TRBV6-5
CATSIGSNQPQHF
TGTGCCACCTCCATCGGTAGCAATCAGCCCCAGCATTTT
>-|TRBJ2-7|TRBD1|TRBV15
CATSGPGTGGSEQYF
TGTGCCACCAGCGGCCCCGGGACAGGGGGCAGCGAGCAGTACTTC
>-|TRBJ2-5|TRBD2|TRBV5-6
CASSSAGLAGEGTQYF
TGTGCCAGCAGCTCTGCCGGACTAGCGGGGGAAGGGACCCAGTACTTC
>-|TRBJ2-3|TRBD2|TRBV6-5
CASSYLGGGSTDTQYF
TGTGCCAGCAGTTACTTGGGCGGGGGGAGCACAGATACGCAGTATTTT
>-|TRBJ1-4|TRBD1|TRBV30
CAWRKQGHNEKLFF
TGTGCCTGGAGGAAACAGGGGCATAATGAAAAACTGTTTTTT
>-|TRBJ1-2|-|TRBV7-2
CASSSIGGILYYTF
TGTGCCAGCAGCTCCATCGGAGGTATTTTATACTACACCTTC
>-|TRBJ2-1|TRBD2|TRBV9
CASSVGGGGQPFF
TGTGCCAGCAGCGTAGGCGGGGGGGGACAGCCGTTCTTC
>few|TRBJ1-3|-|TRBV9
CASSVERQSLSGNTIYF
TGTGCCAGCAGCGTAGAGAGACAGTCCCTCTCTGGAAACACCATATATTTT
>once|TRBJ1-1|TRBD1|TRBV29-1
CSVAGTGGPRQGSAEAFF
TGCAGCGTCGCCGGGACAGGGGGTCCAAGACAAGGGTCCGCTGAAGCTTTCTTT
>-|TRBJ1-1|-|TRBV25-1
CASSASGLMNTEAFF
TGTGCCAGCAGTGCCTCCGGACTTATGAACACTGAAGCTTTCTTT
>-|TRBJ1-1|-|TRBV20-1
CSASQGKPFF
TGCAGTGCTTCCCAGGGTAAACCTTTCTTT
>-|TRBJ1-4|-|TRBV4-1
CASSPLGSTATNEKLFF
TGCGCCAGCAGCCCCCTCGGGAGCACCGCAACTAATGAAAAACTGTTTTTT
>-|TRBJ1-2|-|TRBV9
CASSVAMNYGYTF
TGTGCCAGCAGCGTAGCCATGAACTATGGCTACACCTTC
>-|TRBJ2-6|TRBD1|TRBV28
CASSSYRGYGAGANVLTF
TGTGCCAGCAGTTCCTACAGGGGATATGGGGCTGGGGCCAACGTCCTGACTTTC
>-|TRBJ1-5|-|TRBV2
CASSESGPHPHF
TGTGCCAGCAGTGAATCTGGCCCCCATCCCCATTTT
>-|TRBJ2-1|-|TRBV3-1/TRBV3-2
CASSQGAVVNEQFF
TGTGCCAGCAGCCAAGGGGCAGTAGTCAATGAGCAGTTCTTC
>-|TRBJ2-1|-|TRBV19
CASSGGSEQFF
TGTGCCAGTAGTGGAGGTAGTGAGCAGTTCTTC
>-|TRBJ1-3|-|TRBV3-1/TRBV3-2
CASRKGAATFSGNTIYF
TGTGCCAGCCGTAAAGGAGCCGCCACTTTCTCTGGAAACACCATATATTTT
>once|TRBJ2-4|TRBD1|TRBV5-5
CASSTRTGWWYF
TGTGCCAGCAGCACCCGGACAGGTTGGTGGTACTTC
>-|TRBJ1-2|TRBD1|TRBV19
CASGTGGYYGYTF
TGTGCCAGTGGGACAGGGGGCTACTATGGCTACACCTTC
>-|TRBJ1-4|-|TRBV7-6
CASSSRSGGEKLFF
TGTGCCAGCAGCTCGAGAAGCGGGGGCGAAAAACTGTTTTTT
>-|TRBJ1-2|-|TRBV3-1/TRBV3-2
CASSQPTGGYTF
TGTGCCAGCAGCCAACCGACTGGCGGCTACACCTTC
>-|TRBJ2-7|-|TRBV6-2/TRBV6-3
CASSLALAYEQYF
TGTGCCAGCAGCTTGGCACTAGCCTACGAGCAGTACTTC
>-|TRBJ2-7|-|TRBV27
CASSYRVFSYEQYF
TGTGCCAGCAGTTACAGGGTATTCTCCTACGAGCAGTACTTC
>-|TRBJ1-2|-|TRBV18
CASSQSNYGYTF
TGTGCCAGCTCACAGAGTAACTATGGCTACACCTTC